Sequencing of this TCR beta chain was carried out in a study of low-dose radiotherapy and immunotherapy resistance in tumors. Study context: Patients' oral aspirin dose was 300 mg daily across four cycles from cycle 1 day 1.

This clonotype occurred many times. Priming of first-strand cDNA relied on TRAV- and TRBV-specific primers (covering alpha and beta chains). TCRs underwent 20 PCR cycles of amplification with a constant-region primer and V-primer adapter. TCRdb called the reads again in MiXCR, with one record for every CDR3 protein. Found here are around 83,000 distinct CDR3 sequences, 15% to 20% of them singletons; the top ten hold 4.5% to 7.5%. Time point specified: before trial treatment. The source is a male donor with prostate cancer. Sample: PBMCs, taken before treatment.

CDR3 coding DNA: TGTGCCAGCAGCGTCTTCATGAACACTGAAGCTTTCTTT. It yields the protein CASSVFMNTEAFF. The rearrangement uses TRBV7-2 and TRBJ1-1; D remains unclear. CDR3 length equals 13 residues. Per the germline V gene, CDR1 is SGHTA and CDR2 is FQGNSA. V lost 5 bases, J lost 0 bases, and 7 bases lay in between.